The 15 T cell receptor beta chains in this list originate from one sample, sequenced in a study of T cell responses to AZD1222 COVID-19 vaccine. The table came from immunoSEQ multiplex PCR; TCRdb's copy has only in-frame clones and leaves some out. Seen here are fewer than 120,000 clones, roughly 90% observed once, and the top ten hold roughly 15%. This specimen consisted of peripheral blood, obtained 28 days after the second AZD1222 dose. These receptors were obtained from an adult who received the AZD1222 COVID-19 vaccine.

In its sample, this clone was seen a few times. The CDR3 loop is CASIPGLAPSTDTQYF. CDR3 DNA sequence: TGTGCCAGCATTCCGGGACTAGCGCCATCCACAGATACGCAGTATTTT. The chain carries TRBV2 and TRBJ2-3, with TRBD2 matching 10 bases. CDR3 length: 16 residues. V lost 7 bases to trimming and J lost 2 bases; unmatched junction nucleotides: 9. CDR1 and CDR2 from the germline V gene are SNHLY and FYNNEI. The whole variable domain, filled in from reference TRBV2 and TRBJ2-3, reads EPEVTQTPSHQVTQMGQEVILRCVPISNHLYFYWYRQILGQKVEFLVSFYNNEISEKSEIFDDQFSVERPDGSNFTLKIRSTKLEDSAMYFCASIPGLAPSTDTQYFGPGTRLTVL.

The chain recombines TRBV7-9 with TRBJ1-2, with D unresolved. The germline gives CDR1 SEHNR, CDR2 FQNEAQ (reference sequence). The CDR3 length is 14 residues. V gave up 2 bases and J gave up 5 bases, with 12 bases separating them. This chain's CDR3 is CASSLFTEDYGYTF. Here the CDR3 DNA reads TGTGCCAGCAGCTTATTTACGGAGGATTATGGCTACACCTTC.

The J gene is TRBJ2-1, the V gene TRBV7-6, with D perhaps matching TRBD1 (6 bases). The germline V gene encodes CDR1 SGHVS and CDR2 FNYEAQ. The CDR3 totals 12 residues. Trimming stripped 5 bases from V and 10 bases from J, with 12 bases between. The CDR3 loop reads CASSRQAGEQFF. DNA for the CDR3: TGTGCCAGCAGCCGACAGGCAGGGGAGCAGTTCTTC. Together with reference TRBV7-6 and TRBJ2-1, the CDR3 gives the full variable domain: GAGVSQSPRYKVTKRGQDVALRCDPISGHVSLYWYRQALGQGPEFLTYFNYEAQQDKSGLPNDRFSAERPEGSISTLTIQRTEQRDSAMYRCASSRQAGEQFFGPGTRLTVL.

V and J are TRBV27 and TRBJ2-5, with D perhaps matching TRBD2 (5 bases). The CDR3 length is 16 residues. V lost 6 bases and J 5 bases, leaving 22 bases between the germline ends. Germline V gives CDR1 MNHEY, CDR2 SMNVEV (reference sequence). CDR3 sequence reads: CASSKPIDSVGETQYF. CDR3 bases: TGTGCCAGCAGCAAGCCAATTGATAGCGTCGGTGAGACCCAGTACTTC.

This clone was observed a single time. The V and J genes are TRBV10-3 and TRBJ2-2; D ambiguous. V was shortened by 10 bases and J by 6 bases, with 6 bases between the two germline ends. This CDR3 comprises 10 residues. In germline, CDR1 is ENHRY, CDR2 SYGVKD. The CDR3 DNA reads as TGTGCCACCCTGGCCGGGGAGCTGTTTTTT. Protein sequence: CATLAGELFF.

The chain uses TRBV3-1 (or the pseudogene TRBV3-2) and TRBJ1-2, with 9 bases aligning to TRBD1. CDR1 LGHDT and CDR2 YNNKEL come from the germline V gene (reference sequence). V lost 5 bases to trimming and J lost 4 bases; unmatched junction nucleotides: 2. The CDR3 is 13 amino acids. Here the CDR3 reads CASSLDRGYGYTF. The DNA of the CDR3 is TGTGCCAGCAGCTTGGACAGGGGCTATGGCTACACCTTC.

The chain employs TRBV29-1 and TRBJ1-4, with 7 bases fitting TRBD1. The CDR3 is made up of 13 amino acids. Unmatched junction bases numbered 5, after V lost 6 bases and J lost 4 bases. The germline CDR1 and CDR2 sequences are SQVTM and ANQGSEA. CDR3 sequence reads: CSVGGRGNEKLFF. CDR3 DNA: TGCAGCGTAGGGGGCCGGGGTAATGAAAAACTGTTTTTT.

The gene calls are TRBV24-1 and TRBJ2-1, with 10 bases matching TRBD1. Per germline, CDR1 KGHDR and CDR2 SFDVKD. CDR3 length: 15 residues. The V gene end was trimmed by 4 bases and the J gene end by 6 bases; junction bases not matched to a gene: 5. CDR3 nucleotide sequence: TGTGCCACCAGTGAGGACAGGGGGGTGATCAATGAGCAGTTCTTC. Encoded protein: CATSEDRGVINEQFF.

The rearrangement links TRBV7-8 to TRBJ2-2, with D perhaps matching TRBD1 or TRBD2 (5 bases each). Germline CDR1 is SGHVS and CDR2 is FQNEAQ. V lost 1 base and J lost 4, with 10 bases in between. CDR3 size: 15 residues. This CDR3 reads CASSLVGGRTGELFF. In DNA, the CDR3 is TGTGCCAGCAGCTTAGTTGGGGGACGCACCGGGGAGCTGTTTTTT. Variable domain in full (rest from reference TRBV7-8 and TRBJ2-2): GAGVSQSPRYKVAKRGQDVALRCDPISGHVSLFWYQQALGQGPEFLTYFQNEAQLDKSGLPSDRFFAERPEGSVSTLKIQRTQQEDSAVYLCASSLVGGRTGELFFGEGSRLTVL.

This clone was observed a handful of times. The gene calls are TRBV5-1 and TRBJ1-4, with D possibly TRBD1 on 5 matching bases. The CDR3 loop spans 15 amino acids. The germline gives CDR1 SGHRS, CDR2 YFSETQ. Trimming pared 5 bases from V and 8 bases from J, leaving 19 bases between. The CDR3 nucleotides are TGCGCCAGCAGTTTCCGGACGGGGCAACTAGAAAAACTGTTTTTT. The encoded protein is CASSFRTGQLEKLFF.

This rearrangement joins TRBV11-3 to TRBJ2-5; D is uncertain. Germline CDR1 SGHNT, CDR2 YENEEA. The CDR3 spans 13 residues. Trimming removed 3 bases from V and 5 bases from J, with 10 bases in between. The CDR3 DNA reads as TGTGCCAGCAGCTTCCTAGATCGTGAGACCCAGTACTTC. This translates into CASSFLDRETQYF.

The chain recombines TRBV25-1 with TRBJ2-3, with 11 nucleotides matching TRBD2. This CDR3 has 18 residues. Germline CDR1 MGHDK, CDR2 SYGVNS. V was pared by 5 bases and J by 2 bases, with 12 bases of the junction left unmatched. The CDR3 DNA follows: TGTGCCAGCAGTCCATCCGGACTAGCGGGTCTGCTCACAGATACGCAGTATTTT. Its protein is CASSPSGLAGLLTDTQYF.

V is TRBV20-1 and J is TRBJ2-5; the match to TRBD2 covers 9 bases. The junction had 13 bases not matched to a gene; V was cut back by 3 bases and J by 5 bases. CDR3 length equals 16 residues. CDR1 and CDR2 (germline): DFQATT, SNEGSKA (reference sequence). DNA of the CDR3: TGCAGTGCTAGTGGCACTAGCGGGTTTGGGGGGGAGACCCAGTACTTC. Protein sequence: CSASGTSGFGGETQYF.

In its sample, this clone was seen once. The chain couples TRBV10-3 to TRBJ1-6, with TRBD1 matching 9 bases. Germline CDR1 and CDR2: ENHRY and SYGVKD. CDR3 size: 13 residues. The junction had 6 bases not matched to a gene; V was cut back by 9 bases and J by 9 bases. The CDR3 protein is CAITGGGGSPLHF. The DNA for the CDR3 is TGTGCCATTACAGGGGGCGGTGGTTCACCCCTCCACTTT.

This chain uses TRBV7-9 with TRBJ1-2, with D uncertain. The V end lost 5 bases, the J end lost 3 bases, and 7 bases lay between the germline ends. The germline V gene encodes CDR1 SEHNR and CDR2 FQNEAQ (reference sequence). This CDR3 region has 12 residues. The DNA of the CDR3 is TGTGCCAGCAGCCCCCAGGACTATGGCTACACCTTC. The encoded protein is CASSPQDYGYTF.